This T cell receptor beta chain came from a study of early T cells in non-severe SARS-CoV-2 infection. In TCRdb, the 5' RACE reads were re-called with MiXCR into one record per CDR3 protein. The repertoire consists of about 80,000 distinct CDR3 sequences, with 5% occurring once and the leading ten covering approximately 7.4%. The CDR3 runs to 16 residues. CDR1 is LGHNA, CDR2 YNFKEQ, per germline. V gave up 3 bases and J gave up 5 bases; unmatched junction bases: 10. The sequencing here drew on whole blood, taken at baseline. This TCR was recovered from an adult who was a healthcare worker with PCR-confirmed SARS-CoV-2 infection or an uninfected control (not recorded which). V gene TRBV4-2 combines with J gene TRBJ2-7; 10 bases line up with TRBD1. This CDR3 reads CASSHNTGTGDHEQYF. CDR3 DNA: TGTGCCAGCAGCCATAATACCGGGACAGGGGACCACGAGCAGTACTTC.